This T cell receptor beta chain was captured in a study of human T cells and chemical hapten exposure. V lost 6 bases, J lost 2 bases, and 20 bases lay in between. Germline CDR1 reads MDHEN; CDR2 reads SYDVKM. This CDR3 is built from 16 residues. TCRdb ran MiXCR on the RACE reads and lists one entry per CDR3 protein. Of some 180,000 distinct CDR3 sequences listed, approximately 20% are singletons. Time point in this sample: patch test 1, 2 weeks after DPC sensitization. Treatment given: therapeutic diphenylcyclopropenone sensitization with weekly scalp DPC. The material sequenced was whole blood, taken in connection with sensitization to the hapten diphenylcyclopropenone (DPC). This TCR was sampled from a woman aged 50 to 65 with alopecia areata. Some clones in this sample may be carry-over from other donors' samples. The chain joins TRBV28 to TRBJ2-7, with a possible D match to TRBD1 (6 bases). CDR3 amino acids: CASSPGRGPGTYEQYF. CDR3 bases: TGTGCCAGCAGCCCAGGCAGGGGCCCCGGAACCTACGAGCAGTACTTC.